The 9 T cell receptor beta chains in this list originate from one sample, sequenced in a study of identifying expanded T cells in peripheral blood. Assay: immunoSEQ multiplex PCR; the TCRdb copy retains only in-frame clones and omits some. The sample yields 50,000 to 60,000 clones, 65% to 90% seen once. Sequencing was performed on blood. The receptors shown here come from a person aged 18 to 75 in good health.

The chain is built from TRBV11-2 and TRBJ2-7; D unresolved. The CDR3 is 13 amino acids. Trimming shortened V by 5 bases and J by 2 bases, and 10 bases separated the two germline ends. Germline V lookup: CDR1 SGHAT, CDR2 FQNNGV. CDR3 DNA: TGTGCCAGCAGCCCTAGGGCGGCCTACGAGCAGTACTTC. Its translation is CASSPRAAYEQYF.

This chain joins TRBV6-1 and TRBJ2-5, with 10 bases matching TRBD1. This CDR3 comprises 13 residues. Germline V gives CDR1 MNHNS, CDR2 SASEGT. Trimming at V came to 6 bases and at J to 5 bases, leaving 3 bases not matched to a gene. CDR3 DNA sequence: TGTGCCAGCAGCCGGGACAGGGGCGAGACCCAGTACTTC. Its translation is CASSRDRGETQYF.

This clone was detected only once. The gene calls are TRBV19 and TRBJ1-4; D call uncertain. Trimming took off 1 base at V and 7 bases at J, with 16 bases between the two ends. This CDR3 has 16 amino acids. Germline V gives CDR1 LNHDA, CDR2 SQIVND (reference sequence). The CDR3 DNA reads as TGTGCCAGTAGTATAGTCTCCTTTGGCATCGGTGAAAAACTGTTTTTT. It encodes CASSIVSFGIGEKLFF.

To note about this clone: A junction boundary mismatches the germline segment, possibly from a read error. The chain couples TRBV4-1 to TRBJ2-7; D not resolved. The CDR3 consists of 8 residues. CDR1 is MGHRA and CDR2 is YSYEKL in the germline V gene. The CDR3 sequence: CASRKEYF. Written as DNA, the CDR3 is TGTGCCAGCAGGAAGGAGTACTTC.

The V and J genes are TRBV12-5 and TRBJ1-2; no definite D call. This CDR3 has 17 amino acids. Trimming took off 1 base at V and 4 bases at J, with 19 bases between the two ends. From germline, CDR1 is LGHNT and CDR2 FRNRAP. The CDR3 bases are TGTGCTAGTGGTTTGGGACTGGGCAGGAAAAAGGGCTATGGCTACACCTTC. Translated, it gives CASGLGLGRKKGYGYTF.

The chain employs TRBV19 and TRBJ2-3, with 7 bases identical to TRBD1. The CDR3 consists of 15 residues. After removal of 8 bases from V and 1 base from J, the junction contained 9 bases not matched to a gene. Looked up from germline, CDR1 is LNHDA and CDR2 is SQIVND (reference sequence). CDR3 amino acids: CASRPRGQGTDTQYF. In nucleotides, the CDR3 is TGTGCCAGTCGCCCAAGAGGACAGGGCACAGATACGCAGTATTTT. The full variable domain, its missing parts supplied by reference TRBV19 and TRBJ2-3, is DGGITQSPKYLFRKEGQNVTLSCEQNLNHDAMYWYRQDPGQGLRLIYYSQIVNDFQKGDIAEGYSVSREKKESFPLTVTSAQKNPTAFYLCASRPRGQGTDTQYFGPGTRLTVL.

This clone has only one observation. The chain employs TRBV7-2 and TRBJ2-7; 7 nucleotides line up with TRBD1. Germline loops: CDR1 SGHTA, CDR2 FQGNSA. The CDR3 runs to 15 residues. Unmatched junction bases numbered 13, after V lost 6 bases and J lost 5 bases. The CDR3 DNA follows: TGTGCCAGCAGTTTACCGGGACAGCGGCCCCACGAGCAGTACTTC. Amino acids: CASSLPGQRPHEQYF.

The chain employs TRBV5-1 and TRBJ1-1; possible D gene TRBD1, 5 bases. The V end lost 0 bases, the J end lost 7 bases, and 19 bases lay between the germline ends. The CDR3 is 16 amino acids. CDR1 is SGHRS, CDR2 YFSETQ, per germline. CDR3 DNA: TGCGCCAGCAGCTTGGCGAGTAGGGGCGGGAGGGGTGAAGCTTTCTTT. As protein: CASSLASRGGRGEAFF.

The CDR3 is CASRNYYEQYV. In nucleotides, the CDR3 is TGTGCCAGCAGGAATTACTACGAGCAGTACGTC. V usage is TRBV6-5 and J usage is TRBJ2-7, with no clear D. There are 11 residues in the CDR3. Germline values: CDR1 MNHEY, CDR2 SVGAGI. V shed 6 bases and J shed 3 bases, with 6 bases lying between them.